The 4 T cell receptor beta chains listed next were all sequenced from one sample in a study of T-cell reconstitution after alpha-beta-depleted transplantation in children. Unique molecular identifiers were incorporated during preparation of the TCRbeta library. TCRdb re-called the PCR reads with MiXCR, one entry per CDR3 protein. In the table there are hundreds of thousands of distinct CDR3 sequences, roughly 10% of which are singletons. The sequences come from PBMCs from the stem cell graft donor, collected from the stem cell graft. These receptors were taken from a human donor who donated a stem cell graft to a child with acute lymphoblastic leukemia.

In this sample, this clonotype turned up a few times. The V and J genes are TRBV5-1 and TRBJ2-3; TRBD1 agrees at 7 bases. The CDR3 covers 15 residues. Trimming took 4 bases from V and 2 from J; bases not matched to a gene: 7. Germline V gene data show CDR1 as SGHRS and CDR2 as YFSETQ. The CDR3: CASSGTGAFTDTQYF. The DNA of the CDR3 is TGCGCCAGCAGCGGTACAGGGGCCTTCACAGATACGCAGTATTTT.

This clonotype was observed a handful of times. The CDR3 here is CASSPRTGGENTEAFF. CDR3 coding DNA: TGCGCCAGCAGCCCGCGGACAGGGGGCGAGAACACTGAAGCTTTCTTT. The chain uses TRBV5-1 and TRBJ1-1; the match to TRBD1 covers 11 bases. V lost 4 bases to trimming and J lost 1 base; unmatched junction nucleotides: 6. The CDR3 sequence is 16 residues long. Per germline, CDR1 SGHRS and CDR2 YFSETQ.

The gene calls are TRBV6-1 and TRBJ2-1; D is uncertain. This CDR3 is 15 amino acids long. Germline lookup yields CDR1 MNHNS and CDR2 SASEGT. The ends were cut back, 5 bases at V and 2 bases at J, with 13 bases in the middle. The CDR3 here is CASSPGAPTYNEQFF. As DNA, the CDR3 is TGTGCCAGCAGTCCCGGTGCTCCGACCTACAATGAGCAGTTCTTC.

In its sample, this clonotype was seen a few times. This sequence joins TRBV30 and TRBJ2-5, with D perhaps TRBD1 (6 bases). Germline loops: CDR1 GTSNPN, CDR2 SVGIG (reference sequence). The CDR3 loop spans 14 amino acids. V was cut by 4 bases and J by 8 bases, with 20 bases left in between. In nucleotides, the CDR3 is TGTGCCTGGAACCCGACTGTGGGACACCTAACCCAGTACTTC. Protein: CAWNPTVGHLTQYF. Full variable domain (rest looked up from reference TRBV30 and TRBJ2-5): SQTIHQWPATLVQPVGSPLSLECTVEGTSNPNLYWYRQAAGRGLQLLFYSVGIGQISSEVPQNLSASRPQDRQFILSSKKLLLSDSGFYLCAWNPTVGHLTQYFGPGTRLLVL.